Here is one TCR beta chain with its context. Its cognate antigen has yet to be identified. Qualities for individual bases were not recorded, and no much larger clone is one base off. Using the deep immunoSEQ assay, TCR CDR3 regions were amplified from genomic DNA by multiplex PCR. Extracted genomic DNA from each cell subset was distributed evenly across all wells of several immunoSEQ 96-well plates, and each plate was treated as a replicate. For sorted subsets, about 220 ng of genomic DNA, equivalent to around 30,000 T cell genomes, went into each replicate PCR. The purified libraries were quantified using a Qubit 3.0 fluorometer, sized with a Bioanalyzer 2100, and then quantified again using the KAPA Library Quantification kit. Every immunoSEQ 96-well plate was sequenced on a dedicated single-read 150-cycle Illumina NextSeq 550 flow cell. Processing in the source paper ran as follows. Because the immunoSEQ output held only junctional sequences and lacked quality scores, the filtering could not match the filtering applied to full-length reads. Sequences were annotated with PyIR, a Python wrapper for IgBLAST v1.9, and V/J genes and CDR3 were assigned using IMGT germline references. Any read was removed if the V/J assignment was weak (E-value above 1e-6), the CDR3 was missing, or the read contained stop codons, out-of-frame junctions, or ambiguous translated residues. V3J clonotypes were defined as sequences sharing an identical inferred V gene, J gene, and CDR3 amino acid sequence. The percentage overlap between two repertoires was calculated by dividing the number of shared unique clonotypes by the size of the smaller repertoire. RTK rarefaction, the Chao1 estimator, and Recon v2.1 estimates of unobserved clonotypes were used to assess repertoire richness. OLGA was used to compute generation probabilities for all TCRbeta clonotypes that the gDNA method yielded from four donors. Held by TCRdb, this immuneACCESS table contains in-frame sequences only and omits some clones. Under half of the omission traces to an unresolved V gene where checked; the cause of the rest is unknown. V and J calls and clone size are those listed in that table; D and trimming were worked out from the DNA. This sample is represented by more than 600,000 clones; 92% of them were singletons. The biggest ten clones account for about 24% of the sample.

The data originate from a study of shared clonotypes between healthy human individuals (dated by TCRdb to the early 2020s). Looking at the study overall: Two women and a few men aged 18 to 49 years were included in the cohort. Per donor, three plates each were used for CD4 naive and CD4 memory, two for CD8 naive, and one for CD8 memory. Blood TCR repertoires of 5 or 6 healthy adults were deeply sequenced to estimate repertoire size and the extent of clonotype sharing between individuals. Libraries were prepared and TCR repertoires were sequenced by different laboratories using diverse techniques, in order to increase sequencing depth and limit assay-specific biases. Per donor, leukapheresis produced somewhere between about 0.94 and 9 billion PBMCs.

What the work shows at the level of the full study, not this receptor alone: The small number of donors limited the genetic and exposure-history diversity represented. Rarefaction of sorted-subset datasets indicated incomplete sequencing despite the large sequencing depth. Across a handful of donors, approximately 5% of naive CD4, around 3.5% of naive CD8, about 2.3% of memory CD4, and approximately 0.4% of memory CD8 clonotypes were shared. Only blood was sampled, and tissue TCR repertoires likely differ from those in blood. Naive subsets generally had larger estimated clonotype richness than memory subsets. Pairwise subsampling indicated that sequencing depth was expected to affect the degree of clonotype sharing among donors. Clonotypes shared by all four sorted-subset donors showed higher generation probabilities than non-shared clonotypes.

CD8 naive samples were CD45RO-negative cells positively selected for CCR7, giving a CD45RA+CCR7+ population that excluded TemRA cells. The donors were healthy, HIV-negative adults with no recently reported acute infections or vaccinations. Every donor was a Caucasian adult residing in Nashville, Tennessee, USA. After blood collection by leukapheresis, PBMCs were isolated using Ficoll-Histopaque density gradient centrifugation and then cryopreserved in the vapor phase of liquid nitrogen. Analytical flow cytometry was used to check the purity and quantity of each magnetically sorted T cell population. From each sorted fraction, genomic DNA was isolated and quantified by UV absorbance on a Nanodrop 2000c. V lost 8 bases and J lost 3 bases, and the count of bases not matched to a germline gene is 10. Including cysteine and phenylalanine, the CDR3 has 14 amino acids. The kept DNA is CDR3 alone, 42 bases in frame from the first base. CDR1 and CDR2, per the germline V gene, are SGHVS and FQNEAQ.

This clonotype was sampled from a man aged 25-45 years in good health. The sequence links TRBV7-8 to TRBJ2-7; TRBD2 agrees with 7 junctional bases. The specimen sequenced was naive CD8+ T cells sorted from blood. The cell subset or site label corresponds to: CD45RA+CCR7+. The sequenced DNA is TGTGCCAGCTCCCCGCCTAGCGGACACTACGAGCAGTACTTC. Translated, it reads CASSPPSGHYEQYF.